This passage covers 20 T cell receptor beta chains from one sample sequenced in a study of early T cells in non-severe SARS-CoV-2 infection. TCRdb reanalysed the 5' RACE reads using MiXCR and keeps one entry per CDR3 protein. The table records more than 65,000 distinct CDR3 sequences, over 10% of them present only once. The source material was whole blood. The receptors here all came from an adult who was a healthcare worker with PCR-confirmed SARS-CoV-2 infection or an uninfected control (not recorded which).

This clonotype was recorded a few times. This chain connects TRBV27 to TRBJ2-7; D remains ambiguous. Germline values: CDR1 MNHEY, CDR2 SMNVEV (reference sequence). Trimming shortened V by 8 bases and J by 1 base, and 9 bases separated the two germline ends. This CDR3 has 12 amino acids. CDR3: CASGHGSYEQYF. CDR3 sequence (DNA): TGTGCCAGCGGCCACGGGTCCTACGAGCAGTACTTC.

In this sample, this clonotype turned up a few times. CDR3 DNA sequence: TGTGCCAGTAGTATAGTTGGTAGACTAGCGGGAGGTACCGGGGAGCTGTTTTTT. It is translated as CASSIVGRLAGGTGELFF. The gene calls are TRBV19 and TRBJ2-2, with TRBD2 matching 13 bases. The CDR3 runs to 18 residues. Trimming at V came to 1 base and at J to 5 bases, leaving 7 bases not matched to a gene. Germline CDR1 is LNHDA and CDR2 is SQIVND (reference sequence).

This clonotype has a count of ten or more. This chain links TRBV3-1 with TRBJ1-2, with D perhaps matching TRBD1 (6 bases). The V and J ends lost 0 bases and 4 bases respectively, with 15 bases between them. This CDR3 contains 16 residues. CDR1 is LGHDT, CDR2 YNNKEL, per germline (reference sequence). The CDR3 nucleotides are TGTGCCAGCAGCCAAGATCCCGGGGGCGCCGTCTATGGCTACACCTTC. Residues: CASSQDPGGAVYGYTF.

This clonotype was observed a handful of times. V usage is TRBV7-2 and J usage is TRBJ2-4; D might be TRBD2 (5 bases). The length of the CDR3 is 13 residues. Germline CDR1 SGHTA, CDR2 FQGNSA. Between the trimmed V and J ends, which lost 5 bases and 6 bases, there was a span of 11 bases. CDR3 nucleotide sequence: TGTGCCAGCAGCCCGAGCGGCGCAAACATTCAGTACTTC. It specifies CASSPSGANIQYF. Together with reference TRBV7-2 and TRBJ2-4, the CDR3 gives the full variable domain: GAGVSQSPSNKVTEKGKDVELRCDPISGHTALYWYRQSLGQGLEFLIYFQGNSAPDKSGLPSDRFSAERTGGSVSTLTIQRTQQEDSAVYLCASSPSGANIQYFGAGTRLSVL.

On this clonotype itself: A much larger clone lies a single base off, so this may be a read error. The chain joins TRBV10-3 to TRBJ1-5, with 7 bases fitting TRBD1. Germline values: CDR1 ENHRY, CDR2 SYGVKD. The CDR3 consists of 14 residues. This chain's CDR3 is CATQTGVLNQPLHF. The CDR3 DNA is TGTGCCACGCAAACAGGGGTCCTCAATCAGCCCCTGCATTTT.

This clonotype was detected once. Its ends do not fully match the called genes, so a read error is possible. CDR3: CVSSLKSQERNTEAFF. For the CDR3, the DNA is TGTGTCAGCAGCTTGAAATCACAGGAGAGGAACACTGAAGCTTTCTTT. The rearrangement links TRBV7-8 to TRBJ1-1, with D possibly being TRBD1 (5 bases). This CDR3 is 16 amino acids long. Germline V CDR1 and CDR2: SGHVS, FQNEAQ.

CDR3 nucleotides: TGTGCCAGCAGCTTAGCTAATCCGACTAGCGGGAGGAGGTTTACGGGTGGCACAGATACGCAGTATTTT. Protein: CASSLANPTSGRRFTGGTDTQYF. This chain connects TRBV7-8 to TRBJ2-3; 13 positions match TRBD2. CDR1 and CDR2 from the germline V gene are SGHVS and FQNEAQ. The V gene end was trimmed by 0 bases and the J gene end by 1 base; junction bases not matched to a gene: 19. The CDR3 runs 23 residues.

This clonotype has more than one count but fewer than ten. V usage is TRBV12-3 or TRBV12-4 and J usage is TRBJ1-1; 7 bases match TRBD1. V lost 7 bases, J lost 5 bases, and 7 bases stayed unmatched. This CDR3 is built from 13 residues. Here the CDR3 DNA reads TGTGCCAGCACCCTGACAGGGCGAACTGAAGCTTTCTTT. Amino acids: CASTLTGRTEAFF.

This clonotype was detected a few times. This rearrangement joins TRBV2 to TRBJ2-7, with 8 positions matching TRBD1. The CDR3 length is 14 residues. V gave up 6 bases and J gave up 2 bases; unmatched junction bases: 6. Germline CDR1 reads SNHLY; CDR2 reads FYNNEI. The CDR3 DNA reads TGTGCCAGCAGGGGACAGGCAAAAACCTACGAGCAGTACTTC. As protein: CASRGQAKTYEQYF.

The J gene is TRBJ1-1, the V gene TRBV29-1; 7 nucleotides match TRBD1. The CDR3 length is 15 residues. The germline gives CDR1 SQVTM, CDR2 ANQGSEA. V shed 1 base and J 5 bases; nucleotides not matched to a gene: 10. CDR3 DNA: TGCAGCGTTGAAGGGACACAGGGGAGGGAGACTGAAGCTTTCTTT. Translation gives CSVEGTQGRETEAFF.

This clonotype occurred many times. The V gene is TRBV20-1, the J gene TRBJ2-3, with 8 bases matching TRBD1. The ends lost 4 bases at V and 2 bases at J; junction bases unmatched: 5. This CDR3 spans 14 amino acids. Per the germline V gene, CDR1 is DFQATT and CDR2 is SNEGSKA (reference sequence). CDR3 sequence: CSAKTGDNTDTQYF. CDR3 nucleotides: TGCAGTGCTAAGACAGGGGACAACACAGATACGCAGTATTTT.

This clonotype appeared a few times. The V call is TRBV7-6, the J call TRBJ2-2; 8 nucleotides agree with TRBD2. With 6 bases clipped from V and 1 base from J, the junction kept 4 bases outside the gene matches. CDR1 and CDR2 (germline): SGHVS, FNYEAQ. The length of the CDR3 is 15 residues. The CDR3 DNA sequence: TGTGCCAGCAGAGAGACTAGCGTGAACACCGGGGAGCTGTTTTTT. This codes for CASRETSVNTGELFF.

The chain employs TRBV18 and TRBJ2-7; D is unclear. CDR3 length: 14 residues. V lost 3 bases and J 3 bases, leaving 12 bases between the germline ends. Per the germline V gene, CDR1 is KGHSH and CDR2 is LQKENI. The DNA of the CDR3 is TGTGCCAGCTCACCCGGCAGCCCCAACTACGAGCAGTACTTC. Residues: CASSPGSPNYEQYF.

The chain has TRBV30 and TRBJ1-2; 7 positions agree with TRBD1. From germline, CDR1 is GTSNPN and CDR2 SVGIG (reference sequence). Unmatched junction bases numbered 10, after V lost 6 bases and J lost 6 bases. The CDR3 totals 13 residues. The CDR3 spells CACTTGAIDGYTF. The DNA of the CDR3 is TGTGCCTGCACCACAGGGGCGATTGATGGCTACACCTTC.

As to this clonotype: This may arise from a read error, as a much more abundant clone is one base away. The chain has TRBV30 and TRBJ2-3; D is possibly TRBD2 (7 bases). The CDR3 length is 11 residues. CDR1 GTSNPN and CDR2 SVGIG come from the germline V gene (reference sequence). CDR3 bases: TGTGCTGCGGGGGCGGGAGATACGCAGTATTTT. Its protein is CAAGAGDTQYF. The entire variable domain, with the rest obtained from reference TRBV30 and TRBJ2-3, is as follows: SQTIHQWPATLVQPVGSPLSLECTVEGTSNPNLYWYRQAAGRGLQLLFYSVGIGQISSEVPQNLSASRPQDRQFILSSKKLLLSDSGFYLCAAGAGDTQYFGPGTRLTVL.

This clonotype has ten or more counts. The chain recombines TRBV25-1 with TRBJ2-7, with D tentatively TRBD2 (6 bases). The CDR3 consists of 15 residues. CDR1 is MGHDK, CDR2 SYGVNS, per germline. The germline V and J ends were trimmed by 2 bases and 2 bases, with 13 bases remaining between them. CDR3 sequence (DNA): TGTGCCAGCAGTGAACGGAGGGGCGTAACCTACGAGCAGTACTTC. It yields the protein CASSERRGVTYEQYF.

This clonotype showed up many times. Here the CDR3 DNA reads TGTGCCAGCAGCCAAGATATGAAGGACACCATATATTTT. This sequence encodes CASSQDMKDTIYF. J is TRBJ1-3 and V is TRBV14; D ambiguous. The CDR3 consists of 13 residues. Trimming cost V 0 bases and J 8 bases, with 8 bases left between them. CDR1 is SGHDN and CDR2 is FVKESK in the germline V gene.

This clonotype has just a few counts. The chain joins TRBV9 to TRBJ2-2, with TRBD1 matching 8 bases. The CDR3 length is 15 residues. Unmatched junction bases numbered 3, after V lost 1 base and J lost 4 bases. Per the germline V gene, CDR1 is SGDLS and CDR2 is YYNGEE. CDR3 sequence: CASSVQGASTGELFF. The CDR3 DNA sequence: TGTGCCAGCAGCGTACAGGGGGCGAGCACCGGGGAGCTGTTTTTT.

This clonotype showed up just a few times. The chain has TRBV20-1 and TRBJ1-1, with D unresolved. CDR3 length: 13 residues. The germline V gene has CDR1 DFQATT and CDR2 SNEGSKA (reference sequence). V was cut by 1 base and J by 1 base, with 7 bases left in between. Written as DNA, the CDR3 is TGCAGTGCTAGAGCCGGACGGAACACTGAAGCTTTCTTT. It translates to CSARAGRNTEAFF.

This chain connects TRBV19 to TRBJ2-7; D is unresolved. CDR1 is LNHDA, CDR2 SQIVND, per germline (reference sequence). Trimming shortened V by 5 bases and J by 2 bases, and 13 bases separated the two germline ends. CDR3 length: 14 residues. CDR3 nucleotides: TGTGCCAGTAGTTCCCAGACGGCGCCCTACGAGCAGTACTTC. The encoded protein is CASSSQTAPYEQYF.